This T cell receptor (beta chain) was recovered during a study of cytotoxic CD8 clonotypes in ibrutinib-treated CLL (dated by TCRdb to the early 2020s). About the investigation overall: The cohort was composed of 11 relapsed/refractory and around 14 treatment-naive patients; IGHV unmutated status was identified in approximately 18 patients. Samples at response were collected after a median of roughly twelve months of treatment, with a range of roughly 6 to 36 months. On average, each sample had roughly 260,000 productive templates and approximately 100,000 productive rearrangements. Of the approximately 94 people in the trial, around 26 had longitudinal samples available. Responses were partial in roughly 24 patients and complete in 2; after median approximately 67 months follow-up, some 15 stayed in remission and roughly twelve progressed. All remission and progressive disease samples were collected while patients were still receiving ibrutinib. Cryopreserved peripheral blood mononuclear cells were collected at three points: before therapy, at response, and at either sustained remission or disease progression. The paper's findings and limits, for the study overall: Sampling times were not matched between sustained-remission and progressing patients, and lymph node repertoires were not studied. Clonality rose at ibrutinib response, remained stable during sustained remission, and dropped back toward baseline at progression. Public clonotypes were found to be uncommon and were observed to contract or remain stable during treatment; the increase in clonality was shown to reflect expansion of private clonotypes at ibrutinib response. Baseline clonality was found to be higher than that of age-matched healthy donors and was strongly correlated with circulating CD8+ T-cell counts.

A MiSeq instrument was used for deep resolution sequencing, which targeted depths ranging from 1 in 1 million up to 1 in 200,000 T cells, with coverage averaging 10x for each clonotype. TCR beta libraries were generated with the immunoSEQ hsTCRB Kit. Under the source paper's analysis protocol: The data were analyzed with ImmunoSEQ Analyzer and ImmunoSEQ Data Assistant, and V, D and J gene assignments followed IMGT definitions. Clonality, which ranges from 0 to 1, was calculated as one minus the normalized Shannon entropy of productive rearrangement frequencies. Only overrepresented clonotypes making up at least 0.05% of the repertoire of each patient were included in the public clonotype analysis. Repertoires from around 13 age-matched healthy donors in immuneACCESS were used as clonality controls. TCRdb took over this immuneACCESS table, retaining in-frame rearrangements with V and J assigned. Such tables are incomplete; in checked studies, under half of the missing clones stem from an unresolved V gene, and the remainder is unexplained. Clone size and V and J calls were adopted from that table, with D and trimming inferred from the DNA. The sample table lists 150,000 or so clones, 75% to 90% of them with a count of one. The top ten clones comprise about 2% of the sample.

According to the study, the label for this sample's time point signals: roughly 2 years on ibrutinib. For TCR beta library preparation, approximately 1.8 micrograms of genomic DNA was extracted from cryopreserved PBMCs. Longitudinal blood samples from CLL patients receiving ibrutinib monotherapy were subjected to high-throughput TCR beta sequencing. The patients took part in an open-label, single-center phase 2 trial of ibrutinib monotherapy. Concerning this clone: The antigen it recognizes is unknown. The input lacks base qualities; no much larger clone sits a single base away.

The input for sequencing was PBMCs, taken after 24 months of ibrutinib treatment. The TCR sequence derives from a human donor with chronic lymphocytic leukemia.

The sequenced DNA is TGTGCCAGCTTCATCGGGGGGGGGAGAACCCACAATGAGCAGTTCTTC. Translation gives CASFIGGGRTHNEQFF. The chain was built from TRBV27 and TRBJ2-1, and TRBD2 matches 8 of the central bases. From V the trimming removes 8 bases and from J it removes 5 bases, while the gene matches leave 14 bases of the junction unaccounted for. Inclusive of the bounding cysteine and phenylalanine, the CDR3 is 16 residues long. The only DNA kept is the CDR3, 48 bases in frame from the first base. From a lookup of the germline V gene (reference sequence), CDR1 and CDR2 are MNHEY and SMNVEV.